This record concerns one T cell receptor (beta chain) sequence. The data were obtained in a study of blood T cell repertoires in COVID-19. As handled by the study authors: Amplification with reference gene primers provided the estimates of nucleated cell counts. Profiled with immunoSEQ multiplex PCR; TCRdb holds only in-frame clones, not every one. The DNA was the basis for D and trimming; V, J and clone size are from that table. The sample has almost 300,000 clones; roughly 86% are singletons. The sample taken for sequencing was peripheral blood. The TCR sequence derives from a man between 65 and 80 years old with acute or convalescent COVID-19.

In nucleotides, the CDR3 is TGTGCCAGCAGCCAAGAGGGACTAGCGGGAGGGCCAGATACGCAGTATTTT. It is translated as CASSQEGLAGGPDTQYF. This chain joins TRBV4-2 and TRBJ2-3; 16 bases are shared with TRBD2. The junction had 1 base not matched to a gene; V was cut back by 0 bases and J by 4 bases. The CDR3 runs 17 residues. Germline loops: CDR1 LGHNA, CDR2 YNFKEQ.